This T cell receptor (beta chain) was captured in a study of blood T cell repertoires in COVID-19. The repertoire was sequenced with immunoSEQ multiplex PCR; TCRdb's copy has only in-frame clones and lacks some. The repertoire consists of around 310,000 clones, with roughly 86% occurring once and the leading ten covering roughly a tenth. Study members were between roughly 18 and 100 years old and lived in approximately 25 US regions. With V trimmed by 5 bases and J by 2 bases, 3 bases remained unmatched. Germline assignment: CDR1 SEHNR and CDR2 FQNEAQ (reference sequence). The CDR3 is made up of 15 amino acids.

The receptor was isolated from a woman aged 25-40 years who had recovered from COVID-19. The sequencing input was PBMCs or T cells enriched from blood (not recorded which). V usage is TRBV7-9 and J usage is TRBJ1-4, with 9 bases aligning to TRBD1. The CDR3 region has the DNA TGTGCCAGCAGCGCCGACAGGGGGACTAATGAAAAACTGTTTTTT. Its protein is CASSADRGTNEKLFF.